The 27 T cell receptor beta chains below all came from one sample that was sequenced in a study of T and B cells in COVID-19 patients. Multiplex PCR with BIOMED2 TRB-A/B primer pools amplified TRB rearrangements. TCRdb re-analysed the multiplex PCR reads in MiXCR, keeping a single row per CDR3 protein. The profile shows 20,000 to 30,000 distinct CDR3 sequences, 32% of them singletons. From blood, roughly 220-550 ng of genomic DNA served as TRB template. The specimen was blood. These receptor sequences come from a human donor who had recovered from COVID-19.

On this clonotype itself: One base away lies a much larger clone, so this may be a sequencing read error. This chain links TRBV6-5 with TRBJ2-7; TRBD2 matches 11 bases. V was clipped by 7 bases and J by 0 bases; unmatched bases: 5. This CDR3 comprises 15 residues. The germline gives CDR1 MNHEY, CDR2 SVGAGI. This CDR3 is CASNNLAGGSYEQYF. The CDR3 DNA is TGTGCCAGCAACAATCTAGCGGGGGGCTCCTACGAGCAGTACTTC.

This chain uses TRBV11-1 with TRBJ2-3; no firm D call. Per germline, CDR1 SGHAT and CDR2 FQDESV (reference sequence). The CDR3 length is 16 residues. The germline V and J ends were trimmed by 6 bases and 0 bases, with 16 bases remaining between them. The CDR3 nucleotides are TGTGCCAGCAGTCGGGTCTTTACTGCTAGCACAGATACGCAGTATTTT. Encoded protein: CASSRVFTASTDTQYF.

This clonotype qualifies as medium-sized. This chain connects TRBV19 to TRBJ2-7; a possible D gene is TRBD2 (5 bases). Germline assignment: CDR1 LNHDA and CDR2 SQIVND (reference sequence). CDR3 length: 14 residues. Trimming stripped 1 base from V and 1 base from J, with 8 bases between. The CDR3 sequence is CASSIGRGSYEQYF. CDR3 in DNA: TGTGCCAGTAGTATAGGACGGGGTTCCTACGAGCAGTACTTC.

This clonotype has more than one count but fewer than ten. The rearrangement links TRBV12-3 or TRBV12-4 to TRBJ2-2; 10 bases fit TRBD1. J gave up 6 bases and V 4 bases, and 8 bases lay outside the gene matches. The CDR3 covers 16 residues. This CDR3 reads CASSSRDRGVPGELFF. In DNA form, the CDR3 reads TGTGCCAGCAGTTCCCGGGACAGGGGAGTACCCGGGGAGCTGTTTTTT.

This clonotype qualifies as medium-sized. At one end, the junction sequence differs from germline, possibly due to a read error. The chain is built from TRBV29-1 and TRBJ2-2; 15 nucleotides align to TRBD2. The CDR3 runs 18 residues. Germline V CDR1 and CDR2: SQVTM, ANQGSEA. The CDR3 here is CSVEGGLAGGGDTGELFF. CDR3 DNA sequence: TGCAGCGTGGAAGGGGGACTAGCGGGAGGTGGGGACACCGGGGAGCTGTTTTTT.

At least ten counts were recorded for this clonotype. The chain employs TRBV27 and TRBJ2-3; 7 nucleotides line up with TRBD1. The CDR3 consists of 15 residues. Per germline, CDR1 MNHEY and CDR2 SMNVEV (reference sequence). V lost 4 bases and J lost 0; bases outside the gene matches: 4. The CDR3 nucleotides are TGTGCCAGCAGTTCAGGGGGAGCTAGCACAGATACGCAGTATTTT. It yields the protein CASSSGGASTDTQYF.

A note on this clonotype: With a much larger clone just one base away, this may be a read error. The rearrangement uses TRBV5-1 and TRBJ1-6; D remains unclear. Looked up from germline, CDR1 is SGHRS and CDR2 is YFSETQ. This CDR3 comprises 16 residues. The germline V and J ends were trimmed by 3 bases and 0 bases, with 10 bases remaining between them. The CDR3 here is CASSSIGSSYNSPLHF. In DNA, the CDR3 is TGCGCCAGCAGCTCGATAGGTAGCTCCTATAATTCACCCCTCCACTTT. Based on the CDR3 plus reference TRBV5-1 and TRBJ1-6, the full variable domain is KAGVTQTPRYLIKTRGQQVTLSCSPISGHRSVSWYQQTPGQGLQFLFEYFSETQRNKGNFPGRFSGRQFSNSRSEMNVSTLELGDSALYLCASSSIGSSYNSPLHFGNGTRLTVT.

The chain links TRBV7-9 to TRBJ2-2, with D unresolved. V was shortened by 3 bases and J by 0 bases, with 14 bases between the two germline ends. CDR1 is SEHNR and CDR2 is FQNEAQ in the germline V gene (reference sequence). The CDR3 loop spans 17 amino acids. CDR3 sequence: CASSFPLVDPNTGELFF. In nucleotides, the CDR3 is TGTGCCAGCAGCTTTCCGCTGGTGGACCCGAACACCGGGGAGCTGTTTTTT.

The chain carries TRBV11-2 and TRBJ2-5; either TRBD1 or TRBD2 may supply D (5 bases each). The CDR3 has 14 amino acids. The germline V and J ends were trimmed by 4 bases and 3 bases, with 12 bases remaining between them. The germline V gene has CDR1 SGHAT and CDR2 FQNNGV. CDR3 DNA sequence: TGTGCCAGCAGCTCACGAGGGGTAGAAGAGACCCAGTACTTC. As protein: CASSSRGVEETQYF.

By share of the sample, this clonotype is medium-sized. The DNA for the CDR3 is TGTGCCAGCACGGAGGGCCACGAGCAGTACTTC. Its translation is CASTEGHEQYF. This chain uses TRBV12-3 or TRBV12-4 with TRBJ2-7, with D possibly matching TRBD2 (6 bases). The CDR3 length is 11 residues. V gave up 7 bases and J gave up 5 bases, with 9 bases separating them.

This clonotype showed up just a few times. This chain connects TRBV7-9 to TRBJ2-1, with D unclear. CDR3 length: 12 amino acids. CDR1 and CDR2 (germline): SEHNR, FQNEAQ (reference sequence). V was pared by 2 bases and J by 12 bases, with 11 bases between. Written as DNA, the CDR3 is TGTGCCAGCAGCTTATTAGAGTGGGGGCAGTTCTTC. It specifies CASSLLEWGQFF.

The rearrangement links TRBV20-1 to TRBJ2-7; TRBD2 matches at 14 bases. From germline, CDR1 is DFQATT and CDR2 SNEGSKA (reference sequence). This CDR3 is built from 17 residues. The V and J ends lost 1 base and 1 base, in that order; junction bases with no gene match: 6. DNA for the CDR3: TGCAGTGCTAGAGGGACTAGCGGGGGGATGTGGTCCTACGAGCAGTACTTC. Protein product: CSARGTSGGMWSYEQYF.

This clonotype was seen more than once but under ten times. This chain joins TRBV6-5 and TRBJ2-7; 8 positions agree with TRBD2. There are 14 residues in the CDR3. The V segment lost 0 bases and the J segment 7 bases; nucleotides outside the gene matches: 5. Germline V CDR1 and CDR2: MNHEY, SVGAGI. The CDR3 DNA reads as TGTGCCAGCAGTTACTCGGGACTAGTGGGGGAGCAGTACTTC. Amino acids: CASSYSGLVGEQYF.

The V gene is TRBV24-1, the J gene TRBJ1-4; TRBD1 is a possible D gene (5 bases). Germline lookup yields CDR1 KGHDR and CDR2 SFDVKD. CDR3 length: 15 residues. Trimming removed 9 bases from V and 1 base from J, with 14 bases in between. CDR3 sequence: CATGAGHGTNEKLFF. The CDR3 DNA reads TGTGCCACCGGGGCGGGCCACGGAACTAATGAAAAACTGTTTTTT.

This clonotype showed up many times. V and J are TRBV30 and TRBJ2-5; 10 nucleotides align to TRBD2. Germline values: CDR1 GTSNPN, CDR2 SVGIG (reference sequence). After removal of 5 bases from V and 1 base from J, the junction contained 7 bases not matched to a gene. This CDR3 region has 15 residues. For the CDR3, the DNA is TGTGCCTGGCGCCCGGGACTAGCGATCCAAGAGACCCAGTACTTC. It specifies CAWRPGLAIQETQYF.

The chain joins TRBV27 to TRBJ1-4; D is undetermined. Per the germline V gene, CDR1 is MNHEY and CDR2 is SMNVEV (reference sequence). V was pared by 6 bases and J by 4 bases, with 9 bases between. The length of the CDR3 is 13 residues. This CDR3 is CASRDGLNEKLFF. The CDR3 DNA is TGTGCCAGCAGGGACGGTCTTAATGAAAAACTGTTTTTT.

V and J are TRBV5-6 and TRBJ1-2; D not resolved. CDR1 SGHDT and CDR2 YYEEEE come from the germline V gene. This CDR3 spans 12 amino acids. V was pared by 3 bases and J by 5 bases, with 8 bases between. CDR3 protein: CASSWEKYGYTF. CDR3 in DNA: TGTGCCAGCAGCTGGGAAAAGTATGGCTACACCTTC.

V and J are TRBV27 and TRBJ2-1; D perhaps matches TRBD1 (7 bases). CDR3 length equals 13 residues. Germline values: CDR1 MNHEY, CDR2 SMNVEV (reference sequence). V was cut by 8 bases and J by 4 bases, with 12 bases left in between. Here the CDR3 reads CASGGTVYNEQFF. CDR3 bases: TGTGCCAGCGGAGGGACAGTATACAATGAGCAGTTCTTC.

Many counts were recorded for this clonotype. The V call is TRBV15, the J call TRBJ2-1, with 11 bases aligning to TRBD2. In germline, CDR1 is LNHNV, CDR2 YYDKDF (reference sequence). This CDR3 has 16 amino acids. Trimming cost V 1 base and J 6 bases; bases outside gene matches: 5. The DNA of the CDR3 is TGTGCCACCAGCAGAGCCCTAGCGGGAGGCTTCAATGAGCAGTTCTTC. The encoded protein is CATSRALAGGFNEQFF. Looking up the rest from reference TRBV15 and TRBJ2-1 gives the full variable domain: DAMVIQNPRYQVTQFGKPVTLSCSQTLNHNVMYWYQQKSSQAPKLLFHYYDKDFNNEADTPDNFQSRRPNTSFCFLDIRSPGLGDTAMYLCATSRALAGGFNEQFFGPGTRLTVL.

This clonotype was found a few times. CDR3 in DNA: TGTGCCAGCAGAGACCCTGGGGCCAACGTCCTGACTTTC. It specifies CASRDPGANVLTF. The chain recombines TRBV21-1 with TRBJ2-6. TRBV21-1 is termed a pseudogene. The CDR3 loop spans 13 amino acids.

This rearrangement joins TRBV5-1 to TRBJ2-7; D is perhaps TRBD2 (5 bases). Trimming stripped 4 bases from V and 2 bases from J, with 10 bases between. CDR1 SGHRS and CDR2 YFSETQ come from the germline V gene. The CDR3 runs to 13 residues. The DNA of the CDR3 is TGCGCCAGCAGCATTGGAGGCACCTACGAGCAGTACTTC. Its protein is CASSIGGTYEQYF.

On this clonotype itself: An end of the junction does not agree with germline; a read error may underlie this. The chain uses TRBV27 and TRBJ2-5; D remains ambiguous. The CDR3 contains 15 residues. The germline CDR1 and CDR2 sequences are MNHEY and SMNVEV (reference sequence). CDR3: CASSLRTVDLETQHF. In DNA form, the CDR3 reads TGTGCCAGCAGTTTACGAACAGTGGATTTGGAGACCCAGCACTTC.

The chain carries TRBV12-3 or TRBV12-4 and TRBJ2-2; weak D call: TRBD1 (5 bases). The germline V and J ends were trimmed by 6 bases and 6 bases, with 17 bases remaining between them. The CDR3 contains 15 residues. In nucleotides, the CDR3 is TGTGCCAGCAGGCCCGACAGTATAGGGGCCGGGGAGCTGTTTTTT. Amino acid sequence: CASRPDSIGAGELFF.

By share of the sample, this clonotype is medium-sized. The chain joins TRBV6-5 to TRBJ2-1; D is ambiguous. Germline V gene data show CDR1 as MNHEY and CDR2 as SVGAGI. This CDR3 has 13 amino acids. V lost 1 base and J 4 bases, leaving 5 bases between the germline ends. The CDR3: CASSYLRYNEQFF. CDR3 nucleotides: TGTGCCAGCAGTTACTTGAGGTACAATGAGCAGTTCTTC.

Comment on this clonotype: This may be a read error: a much more frequent sequence differs by one nucleotide. J is TRBJ2-1 and V is TRBV30; D is perhaps TRBD2 (6 bases). The CDR3 length is 15 residues. The germline gives CDR1 GTSNPN, CDR2 SVGIG (reference sequence). The V and J ends lost 2 bases and 6 bases respectively, with 17 bases between them. CDR3 protein: CAWSRGIPLRNEQFF. The CDR3, as DNA: TGTGCCTGGAGTCGGGGGATCCCCTTACGCAATGAGCAGTTCTTC.

V usage is TRBV20-1 and J usage is TRBJ1-6; 8 nucleotides line up with TRBD1. There are 20 residues in the CDR3. CDR1 is DFQATT and CDR2 is SNEGSKA in the germline V gene (reference sequence). With V trimmed by 2 bases and J by 1 base, 16 bases remained unmatched. CDR3 bases: TGCAGTGCTAGATGGGACCGGGACAGGAATTTAGTATCCTATAATTCACCCCTCCACTTT. It is translated as CSARWDRDRNLVSYNSPLHF.

This clonotype was observed a handful of times. The rearrangement links TRBV5-4 to TRBJ2-7; 8 positions agree with TRBD1. V shed 4 bases and J 2 bases; nucleotides not matched to a gene: 5. The CDR3 contains 14 residues. Germline lookup yields CDR1 SGHNT and CDR2 YYREEE (reference sequence). The CDR3 loop is CASSLGQETYEQYF. Here the CDR3 DNA reads TGTGCCAGCAGCCTGGGACAGGAAACCTACGAGCAGTACTTC.